Each of the 25 T cell receptor beta chains below was sequenced from the same sample in a study of memory CD4+ T cells and cytomegalovirus serostatus. Sequenced by immunoSEQ multiplex PCR; TCRdb stores in-frame clones only, minus some. The table has nearly 60,000 clones, about 81% seen once; the top ten hold more than 0.85%. Single viable CD3+CD4+CD8-CD45RO+ cells were sorted as the memory CD4+ T cells. Specimen: memory CD4+ T cells from blood. The receptors shown here come from an adult in good health and CMV-seronegative.

The rearrangement links TRBV13 to TRBJ2-5; 9 bases agree with TRBD1. V trimming: 3 bases; J trimming: 6 bases; junction bases outside the gene matches: 8. The CDR3 sequence is 15 residues long. The V gene's germline CDR1 is PRHDT and CDR2 FYEKMQ (reference sequence). The CDR3 protein is CASSFLGGQGKTQYF. For the CDR3, the DNA is TGTGCCAGCAGCTTCCTGGGGGGACAGGGTAAGACCCAGTACTTC.

The chain joins TRBV7-2 to TRBJ2-5, with a weak D call TRBD2 (5 bases). Trimming took 6 bases from V and 2 from J, leaving 19 bases between them. Germline V gene lookup returns CDR1 SGHTA and CDR2 FQGNSA. CDR3 size: 16 residues. This chain's CDR3 is CASSKRAGLGQETQYF. The DNA for the CDR3 is TGTGCCAGCAGTAAAAGAGCTGGACTCGGACAAGAGACCCAGTACTTC. Based on the CDR3 plus reference TRBV7-2 and TRBJ2-5, the full variable domain is GAGVSQSPSNKVTEKGKDVELRCDPISGHTALYWYRQSLGQGLEFLIYFQGNSAPDKSGLPSDRFSAERTGGSVSTLTIQRTQQEDSAVYLCASSKRAGLGQETQYFGPGTRLLVL.

The chain joins TRBV11-3 to TRBJ2-1, with 11 bases lining up with TRBD2. The V and J ends lost 6 bases and 7 bases, in that order; junction bases with no gene match: 8. The germline V gene encodes CDR1 SGHNT and CDR2 YENEEA. This CDR3 is 15 amino acids long. CDR3 sequence: CASSSLAGGRNEQFF. The CDR3 nucleotides read TGTGCCAGCAGTTCCCTAGCGGGAGGTCGAAATGAGCAGTTCTTC.

The J gene is TRBJ2-7, the V gene TRBV5-4; D is possibly TRBD2 (6 bases). The CDR3 totals 13 residues. Trimming pared 4 bases from V and 3 bases from J, leaving 11 bases between. Germline CDR1 is SGHNT and CDR2 is YYREEE (reference sequence). The CDR3 reads CASSGGRNYEQYF. The CDR3 nucleotides are TGTGCCAGCAGCGGGGGGAGGAACTACGAGCAGTACTTC.

The J gene is TRBJ2-1, the V gene TRBV4-2; D unclear. The CDR3 extends over 12 amino acids. V was shortened by 3 bases and J by 5 bases, with 5 bases between the two germline ends. In germline, CDR1 is LGHNA, CDR2 YNFKEQ. This CDR3 is CASSHENNEQFF. CDR3 coding DNA: TGTGCCAGCAGCCACGAGAACAATGAGCAGTTCTTC.

The DNA for the CDR3 is TGTGCCAGCTCACCAGTCAGAGATGAAAAACTGTTTTTT. This sequence encodes CASSPVRDEKLFF. This rearrangement joins TRBV18 to TRBJ1-4; D is ambiguous. Trimming cost V 2 bases and J 6 bases, with 7 bases left between them. Germline assignment: CDR1 KGHSH and CDR2 LQKENI. The CDR3 totals 13 residues.

The sample holds one count of this clone. This sequence joins TRBV14 and TRBJ1-1; the D is unclear. Per germline, CDR1 SGHDN and CDR2 FVKESK. The CDR3 consists of 13 residues. V was clipped by 1 base and J by 2 bases, with 5 bases between them. The CDR3 bases are TGTGCCAGCAGCCAAGGTATAAACACTGAAGCTTTCTTT. It is translated as CASSQGINTEAFF.

This clone was counted between two and nine times. This chain joins TRBV19 and TRBJ1-2; TRBD1 is a possible D gene (5 bases). The CDR3 extends over 16 amino acids. V gave up 7 bases and J gave up 3 bases, with 21 bases separating them. Germline CDR1 is LNHDA and CDR2 is SQIVND (reference sequence). This CDR3 reads CASTMRPAGGDYGYTF. The CDR3 DNA sequence: TGTGCCAGTACCATGCGGCCAGCGGGGGGGGACTATGGCTACACCTTC.

This rearrangement joins TRBV7-9 to TRBJ2-1; D may correspond to TRBD1 or TRBD2 (6 bases each). The germline gives CDR1 SEHNR, CDR2 FQNEAQ (reference sequence). Trimming left V 5 bases short and J 0 bases short, with 14 bases between. The CDR3 length is 16 residues. CDR3 sequence (DNA): TGTGCCAGCAGCCGTCAAGGGGGGAGCTCCTACAATGAGCAGTTCTTC. Translating gives CASSRQGGSSYNEQFF.

This sequence joins TRBV7-2 and TRBJ1-3; D unclear. This CDR3 has 13 residues. Germline values: CDR1 SGHTA, CDR2 FQGNSA. V lost 5 bases, J lost 4 bases, and 9 bases lay in between. The CDR3 loop is CASSPHQGNTIYF. The CDR3, as DNA: TGTGCCAGCAGCCCACACCAAGGAAACACCATATATTTT. Together with reference TRBV7-2 and TRBJ1-3, the CDR3 gives the full variable domain: GAGVSQSPSNKVTEKGKDVELRCDPISGHTALYWYRQSLGQGLEFLIYFQGNSAPDKSGLPSDRFSAERTGGSVSTLTIQRTQQEDSAVYLCASSPHQGNTIYFGEGSWLTVV.

The gene calls are TRBV5-8 and TRBJ1-2; D unresolved. V was pared by 3 bases and J by 2 bases, with 11 bases between. Germline loops: CDR1 SGHTS, CDR2 YDEGEE. This CDR3 has 14 amino acids. The CDR3 loop is CASSSASWNYGYTF. CDR3 nucleotides: TGTGCCAGCAGCTCAGCTTCGTGGAACTATGGCTACACCTTC.

The chain combines TRBV19 with TRBJ2-4, with 11 bases lining up with TRBD1. The germline CDR1 and CDR2 sequences are LNHDA and SQIVND (reference sequence). The CDR3 consists of 14 residues. Trimming took 9 bases from V and 6 from J; bases not matched to a gene: 7. CDR3 residues: CASGPGTGGNIQYF. The CDR3 DNA reads as TGTGCCAGCGGACCCGGGACAGGGGGAAACATTCAGTACTTC.

The rearrangement joins TRBV9 to TRBJ2-2, with 7 bases fitting TRBD1. Germline assignment: CDR1 SGDLS and CDR2 YYNGEE. With V trimmed by 3 bases and J by 4 bases, 9 bases remained unmatched. The length of the CDR3 is 16 residues. In DNA, the CDR3 is TGTGCCAGCAGCGCCCGAAGGGGGCGAGGCACCGGGGAGCTGTTTTTT. This encodes CASSARRGRGTGELFF.

The chain carries TRBV11-3 and TRBJ2-1; the D is unclear. The V gene lost 0 bases and the J gene lost 7 bases, with 7 bases spanning the gap. The CDR3 is 13 amino acids. The germline CDR1 and CDR2 sequences are SGHNT and YENEEA. The CDR3 reads CASSLDLENEQFF. The DNA of the CDR3 is TGTGCCAGCAGCTTAGATCTGGAAAATGAGCAGTTCTTC.

This chain's CDR3 is CASSQDGTGGEKLFF. CDR3 bases: TGTGCCAGCAGCCAAGATGGGACAGGTGGTGAAAAACTGTTTTTT. This rearrangement joins TRBV4-2 to TRBJ1-4; TRBD1 matches at 8 bases. V trimming: 0 bases; J trimming: 7 bases; junction bases outside the gene matches: 4. This CDR3 is 15 amino acids long. Per germline, CDR1 LGHNA and CDR2 YNFKEQ.

This chain links TRBV6-1 with TRBJ1-1; TRBD1 might be the D (5 bases). The germline CDR1 and CDR2 sequences are MNHNS and SASEGT. CDR3 size: 14 residues. The V end was cut by 6 bases, the J end by 1 base, with 12 bases between. The CDR3 coding sequence is TGTGCCAGCAGACCGGGACCGAGGAACACTGAAGCTTTCTTT. This codes for CASRPGPRNTEAFF.

The chain combines TRBV11-2 with TRBJ2-7; TRBD2 matches 10 bases. This CDR3 has 16 residues. The V gene end was trimmed by 5 bases and the J gene end by 2 bases; junction bases not matched to a gene: 9. Germline CDR1 and CDR2: SGHAT and FQNNGV. This CDR3 reads CASSLAGTSAAYEQYF. In DNA form, the CDR3 reads TGTGCCAGCAGCCTTGCCGGGACTAGCGCGGCCTACGAGCAGTACTTC.

The chain carries TRBV5-5 and TRBJ2-5; 7 bases agree with TRBD2. The ends lost 5 bases at V and 4 bases at J; junction bases unmatched: 8. The CDR3 length is 14 residues. Germline V gives CDR1 SGHKS, CDR2 YYEKEE (reference sequence). CDR3 protein: CASRAGGSVETQYF. Written as DNA, the CDR3 is TGTGCCAGCAGAGCGGGCGGGAGTGTAGAGACCCAGTACTTC.

The J gene is TRBJ1-5, the V gene TRBV28; 8 bases fit TRBD1. The J segment lost 0 bases and the V segment lost 5 bases, leaving 6 bases of the junction unmatched. CDR1 is MDHEN and CDR2 is SYDVKM in the germline V gene. The CDR3 covers 16 residues. CDR3 protein: CASSQSDRGSNQPQHF. CDR3 in DNA: TGTGCCAGCAGTCAATCCGACAGGGGTAGCAATCAGCCCCAGCATTTT.

The CDR3 loop reads CASSVFSQRAFF. As DNA, the CDR3 is TGTGCCAGCAGTGTGTTCTCTCAGCGAGCTTTCTTT. V gene TRBV6-1 combines with J gene TRBJ1-1; D is undetermined. Germline V lookup: CDR1 MNHNS, CDR2 SASEGT. This CDR3 spans 12 amino acids. V shed 4 bases and J shed 10 bases, with 13 bases lying between them.

This rearrangement joins TRBV5-1 to TRBJ2-6; D gene uncertain. The V gene lost 1 base and the J gene lost 1 base, with 12 bases spanning the gap. The CDR3 is 17 amino acids. The V gene's germline CDR1 is SGHRS and CDR2 YFSETQ. In nucleotides, the CDR3 is TGCGCCAGCAGCTTGCGGCAGATTGGGTCTGGGGCCAACGTCCTGACTTTC. Its protein product is CASSLRQIGSGANVLTF.

V gene TRBV5-1 combines with J gene TRBJ2-1; 12 positions agree with TRBD2. This CDR3 contains 17 residues. V trimming: 6 bases; J trimming: 0 bases; junction bases outside the gene matches: 7. The germline CDR1 and CDR2 sequences are SGHRS and YFSETQ. The CDR3 sequence: CASTGLAGRRSYNEQFF. In DNA form, the CDR3 reads TGCGCCAGCACAGGACTAGCGGGACGGCGCTCCTACAATGAGCAGTTCTTC.

The chain links TRBV7-2 to TRBJ2-2; D gene uncertain. The V end was cut by 5 bases, the J end by 0 bases, with 13 bases between. The CDR3 has 16 residues. Germline V CDR1 and CDR2: SGHTA, FQGNSA. CDR3: CASSPLTRSNTGELFF. DNA of the CDR3: TGTGCCAGCAGCCCCCTGACAAGATCGAACACCGGGGAGCTGTTTTTT. Supplemented by reference TRBV7-2 and TRBJ2-2, the full variable domain reads GAGVSQSPSNKVTEKGKDVELRCDPISGHTALYWYRQSLGQGLEFLIYFQGNSAPDKSGLPSDRFSAERTGGSVSTLTIQRTQQEDSAVYLCASSPLTRSNTGELFFGEGSRLTVL.

The DNA for the CDR3 is TGTGCCAGCAGGGAGGCGGGGGCGGGCGGGGAGCTGTTTTTT. It translates to CASREAGAGGELFF. V is TRBV11-2 and J is TRBJ2-2; possible D gene TRBD2, 7 bases. Germline CDR1 SGHAT, CDR2 FQNNGV. V was clipped by 6 bases and J by 7 bases, with 15 bases between them. This CDR3 is 14 amino acids long.

The rearrangement uses TRBV15 and TRBJ1-1; D gene ambiguous. The length of the CDR3 is 15 residues. V shed 1 base and J shed 0 bases, with 9 bases lying between them. From germline, CDR1 is LNHNV and CDR2 YYDKDF (reference sequence). Here the CDR3 DNA reads TGTGCCACCAGCAGAGGTCAAGCCTTGAACACTGAAGCTTTCTTT. Translated, it gives CATSRGQALNTEAFF.